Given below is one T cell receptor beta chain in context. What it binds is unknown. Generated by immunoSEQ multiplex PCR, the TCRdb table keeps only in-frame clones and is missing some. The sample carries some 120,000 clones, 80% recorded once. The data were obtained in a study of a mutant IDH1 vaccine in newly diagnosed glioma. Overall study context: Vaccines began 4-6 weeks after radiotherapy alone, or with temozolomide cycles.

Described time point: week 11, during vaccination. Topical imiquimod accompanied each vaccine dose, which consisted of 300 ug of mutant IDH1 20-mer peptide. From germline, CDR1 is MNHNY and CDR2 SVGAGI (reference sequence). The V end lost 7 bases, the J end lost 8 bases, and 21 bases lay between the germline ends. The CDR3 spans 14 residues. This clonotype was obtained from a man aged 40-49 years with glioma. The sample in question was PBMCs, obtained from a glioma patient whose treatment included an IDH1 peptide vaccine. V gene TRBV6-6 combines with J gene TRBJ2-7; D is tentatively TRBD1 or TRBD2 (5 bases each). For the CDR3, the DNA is TGTGCCAGCAACCCCGGGACGGACCACGGGAAGCAGTACTTC. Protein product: CASNPGTDHGKQYF.